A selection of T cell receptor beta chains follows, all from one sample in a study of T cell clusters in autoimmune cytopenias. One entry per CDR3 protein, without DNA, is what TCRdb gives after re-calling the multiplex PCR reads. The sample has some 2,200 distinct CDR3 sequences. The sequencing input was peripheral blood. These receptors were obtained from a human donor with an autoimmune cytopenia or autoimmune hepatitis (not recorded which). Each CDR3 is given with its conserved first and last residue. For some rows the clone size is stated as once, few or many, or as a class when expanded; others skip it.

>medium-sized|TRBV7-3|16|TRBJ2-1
CASSPGRLAGYNEQFF
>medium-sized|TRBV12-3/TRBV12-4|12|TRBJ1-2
CASSDSLYGYTF
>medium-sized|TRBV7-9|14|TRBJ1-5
CASSLGHHNQPQHF
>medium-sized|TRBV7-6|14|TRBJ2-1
CASSLEILGIEQFF
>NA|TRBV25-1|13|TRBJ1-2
CASTSGGANGYTF
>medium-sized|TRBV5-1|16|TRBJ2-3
CASSAGGLAGADTQYF
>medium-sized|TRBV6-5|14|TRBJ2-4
CASRSRDGKNIQYF
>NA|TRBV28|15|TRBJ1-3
CASSSGPWAGNTIYF
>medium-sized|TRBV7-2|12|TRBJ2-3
CASSGSTDTQYF
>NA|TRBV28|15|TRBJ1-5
CASSSKREGAQPQHF
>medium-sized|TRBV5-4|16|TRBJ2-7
CASSLPGTKGIYEQYF
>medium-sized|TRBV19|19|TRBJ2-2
CASSIGGWRGRTGVGELFF
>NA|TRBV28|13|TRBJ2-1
CASSNSLGETQFF
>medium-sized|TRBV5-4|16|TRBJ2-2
CASSPGQGLNTGELFF
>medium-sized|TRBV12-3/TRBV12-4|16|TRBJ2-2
CASSLHFTSATGELFF
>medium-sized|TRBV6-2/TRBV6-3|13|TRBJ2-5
CASKVAGGETQYF